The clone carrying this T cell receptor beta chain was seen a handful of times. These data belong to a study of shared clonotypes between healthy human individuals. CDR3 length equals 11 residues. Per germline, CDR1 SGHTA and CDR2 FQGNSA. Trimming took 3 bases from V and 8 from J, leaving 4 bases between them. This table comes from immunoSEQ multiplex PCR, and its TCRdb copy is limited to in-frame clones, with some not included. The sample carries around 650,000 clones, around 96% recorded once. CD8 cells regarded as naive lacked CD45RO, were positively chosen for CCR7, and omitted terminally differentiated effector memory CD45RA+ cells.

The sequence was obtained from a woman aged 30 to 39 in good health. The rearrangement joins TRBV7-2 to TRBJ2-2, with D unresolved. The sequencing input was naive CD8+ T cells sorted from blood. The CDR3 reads CASSFPGELFF. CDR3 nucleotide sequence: TGTGCCAGCAGCTTCCCTGGGGAGCTGTTTTTT.